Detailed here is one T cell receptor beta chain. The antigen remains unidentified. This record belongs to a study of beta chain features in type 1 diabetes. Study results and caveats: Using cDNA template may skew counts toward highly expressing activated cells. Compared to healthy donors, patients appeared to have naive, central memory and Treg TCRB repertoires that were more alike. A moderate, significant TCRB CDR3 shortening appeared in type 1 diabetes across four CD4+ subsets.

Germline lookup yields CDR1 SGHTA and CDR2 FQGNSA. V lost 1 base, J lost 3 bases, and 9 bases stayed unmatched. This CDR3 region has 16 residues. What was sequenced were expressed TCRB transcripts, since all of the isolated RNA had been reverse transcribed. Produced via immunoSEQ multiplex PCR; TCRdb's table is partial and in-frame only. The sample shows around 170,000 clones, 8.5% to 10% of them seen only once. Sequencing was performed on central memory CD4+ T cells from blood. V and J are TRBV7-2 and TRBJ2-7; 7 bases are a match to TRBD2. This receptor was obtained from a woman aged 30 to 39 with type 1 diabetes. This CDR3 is CASSLGGGSNSYEQYF. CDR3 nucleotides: TGTGCCAGCAGCTTAGGGGGGGGTAGTAATAGCTACGAGCAGTACTTC. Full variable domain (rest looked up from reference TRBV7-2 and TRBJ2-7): GAGVSQSPSNKVTEKGKDVELRCDPISGHTALYWYRQSLGQGLEFLIYFQGNSAPDKSGLPSDRFSAERTGGSVSTLTIQRTQQEDSAVYLCASSLGGGSNSYEQYFGPGTRLTVT.